This entry is about one T cell receptor beta chain. The target antigen is unknown. Treatment given: roughly 18 received Ad26.COV2.S at low or high dose, single or two shots; a few received placebo; per-sample allocation not given. The investigators took samples on day 63 after the first vaccine or placebo injection. What was given as vaccine was an Ad26 vector encoding Wuhan-strain SARS-CoV-2 spike. The record originates from a study of Ad26.COV2.S vaccination and SARS-CoV-2 variants. At the level of the study: Dosing was one shot or two shots 56 days apart.

Findings and limits, study-wide: Breadth, reportedly substantial, characterized the spike-specific CD8+ and CD4+ T cell responses after vaccination.

Germline V gene data show CDR1 as SGDLS and CDR2 as YYNGEE. This CDR3 is 15 amino acids long. V was clipped by 6 bases and J by 8 bases; unmatched bases: 9. Sequencing was performed with immunoSEQ multiplex PCR; in TCRdb, only in-frame clones are kept and a portion is missing. The sample contains about 470,000 clones, about 92% of which appear only once. This chain uses TRBV9 with TRBJ2-1; 12 nucleotides line up with TRBD2. This specimen consisted of peripheral blood, obtained in a trial of Ad26.COV2.S vaccine versus placebo. The receptor was isolated from a person aged 18-60 years who received the Ad26.COV2.S COVID-19 vaccine or a placebo. The CDR3 bases are TGTGCCAGCACCTTAGGACTAGCGGGATCCTATGAGCAGTTCTTC. This translates into CASTLGLAGSYEQFF.